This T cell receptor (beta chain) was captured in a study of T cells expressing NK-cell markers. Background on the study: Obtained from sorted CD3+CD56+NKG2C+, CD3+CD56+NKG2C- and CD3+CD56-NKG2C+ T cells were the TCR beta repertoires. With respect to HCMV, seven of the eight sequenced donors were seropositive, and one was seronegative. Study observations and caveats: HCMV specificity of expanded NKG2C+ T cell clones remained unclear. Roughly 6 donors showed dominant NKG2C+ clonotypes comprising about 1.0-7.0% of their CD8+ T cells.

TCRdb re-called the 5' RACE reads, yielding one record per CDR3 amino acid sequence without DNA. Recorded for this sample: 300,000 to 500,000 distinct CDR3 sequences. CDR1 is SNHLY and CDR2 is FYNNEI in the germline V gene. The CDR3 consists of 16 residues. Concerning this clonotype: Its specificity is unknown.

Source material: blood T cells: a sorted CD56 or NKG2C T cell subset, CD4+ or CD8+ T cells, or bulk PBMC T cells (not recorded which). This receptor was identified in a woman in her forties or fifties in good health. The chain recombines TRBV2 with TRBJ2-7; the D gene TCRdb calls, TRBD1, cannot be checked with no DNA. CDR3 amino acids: CASSDPGLTSSYEQYF.